These 10 T cell receptor beta chains originate from one sample sequenced in a study of T cell changes during pregnancy in multiple sclerosis. Generated by immunoSEQ multiplex PCR, the TCRdb table keeps only in-frame clones and is missing some. This sample has 69,000 or so clones, with 91% found just once. Sequencing used CD4+ T cells from peripheral blood mononuclear cells, obtained in the third trimester of pregnancy. These receptors came from a female donor in good health, enrolled as a control in a pregnancy study.

In its sample, this clone was seen once. The rearrangement links TRBV7-8 to TRBJ1-1, with D perhaps matching TRBD1 (6 bases). The germline V and J ends were trimmed by 1 base and 5 bases, with 20 bases remaining between them. The CDR3 consists of 17 residues. Germline assignment: CDR1 SGHVS and CDR2 FQNEAQ. The CDR3 DNA is TGTGCCAGCAGCTTAGGAAGGGCACAGGGACCGTGGACTGAAGCTTTCTTT. Translation gives CASSLGRAQGPWTEAFF.

The rearrangement joins TRBV19 to TRBJ1-2; 10 bases are a match to TRBD1. This CDR3 is 14 amino acids long. Trimming cost V 7 bases and J 3 bases; bases outside gene matches: 5. In germline, CDR1 is LNHDA, CDR2 SQIVND (reference sequence). The CDR3 sequence: CASTLDRGDYGYTF. For the CDR3, the DNA is TGTGCCAGTACTTTGGACAGGGGGGACTATGGCTACACCTTC.

This clone was counted a few times. The rearrangement uses TRBV6-5 and TRBJ1-1; D remains unclear. Between the trimmed V and J ends, which lost 10 bases and 4 bases, there was a span of 16 bases. Germline lookup yields CDR1 MNHEY and CDR2 SVGAGI. The CDR3 loop spans 13 amino acids. This CDR3 is CATQRGLSTEAFF. DNA for the CDR3: TGTGCCACCCAGAGAGGGCTGAGCACTGAAGCTTTCTTT.

This clone was seen once. This chain connects TRBV11-2 to TRBJ1-6; 10 bases fit TRBD1. CDR3 length: 16 residues. Germline loops: CDR1 SGHAT, CDR2 FQNNGV. V trimming: 2 bases; J trimming: 9 bases; junction bases outside the gene matches: 7. The DNA for the CDR3 is TGTGCCAGCAGCTTACGGGACAGGGGCGTAGGTTCACCCCTCCACTTT. Its translation is CASSLRDRGVGSPLHF.

The chain uses TRBV5-5 and TRBJ1-2, with TRBD1 matching 9 bases. V was clipped by 4 bases and J by 4 bases; unmatched bases: 14. Germline V gene data show CDR1 as SGHKS and CDR2 as YYEKEE (reference sequence). The CDR3 is 17 amino acids. CDR3 bases: TGTGCCAGCAGCCGAACAGGGGGCGCGGGGGATATCTATGGCTACACCTTC. The encoded protein is CASSRTGGAGDIYGYTF.

This chain joins TRBV2 and TRBJ2-1; 14 bases line up with TRBD2. There are 16 residues in the CDR3. With 8 bases clipped from V and 5 bases from J, the junction kept 8 bases outside the gene matches. The V gene's germline CDR1 is SNHLY and CDR2 FYNNEI. DNA for the CDR3: TGTGCCAGCTACACGCTGGGACTAGCGGGGGACAATGAGCAGTTCTTC. Translated: CASYTLGLAGDNEQFF.

The rearrangement joins TRBV28 to TRBJ2-3, with 10 bases aligning to TRBD2. V lost 6 bases, J lost 2 bases, and 5 bases stayed unmatched. The germline gives CDR1 MDHEN, CDR2 SYDVKM. CDR3 size: 15 residues. The CDR3 DNA follows: TGTGCCAGCAGCGGTAGCGGGGGGCCCACAGATACGCAGTATTTT. Translated, it gives CASSGSGGPTDTQYF.

The rearrangement uses TRBV28 and TRBJ1-2; 7 nucleotides align to TRBD1. The germline V gene encodes CDR1 MDHEN and CDR2 SYDVKM. Trimming cost V 6 bases and J 4 bases; bases outside gene matches: 5. The CDR3 has 13 residues. The CDR3, as DNA: TGTGCCAGCAGCTCCGGACAGGTCTATGGCTACACCTTC. It translates to CASSSGQVYGYTF.

The chain links TRBV7-9 to TRBJ2-4; 9 bases fit TRBD2. The length of the CDR3 is 16 residues. With V trimmed by 1 base and J by 6 bases, 7 bases remained unmatched. Germline V gives CDR1 SEHNR, CDR2 FQNEAQ (reference sequence). For the CDR3, the DNA is TGTGCCAGCAGCTTAGTCGGTAGCGGGGGACCAAACATTCAGTACTTC. Translating it yields CASSLVGSGGPNIQYF.

The V call is TRBV11-2, the J call TRBJ2-7, with TRBD1 matching over 9 bases. From germline, CDR1 is SGHAT and CDR2 FQNNGV. The CDR3 runs 15 residues. Trimming took 5 bases from V and 2 from J; bases not matched to a gene: 7. CDR3 sequence: CASSTDRGSTYEQYF. CDR3 DNA: TGTGCCAGCAGCACAGACAGGGGGTCCACCTACGAGCAGTACTTC.